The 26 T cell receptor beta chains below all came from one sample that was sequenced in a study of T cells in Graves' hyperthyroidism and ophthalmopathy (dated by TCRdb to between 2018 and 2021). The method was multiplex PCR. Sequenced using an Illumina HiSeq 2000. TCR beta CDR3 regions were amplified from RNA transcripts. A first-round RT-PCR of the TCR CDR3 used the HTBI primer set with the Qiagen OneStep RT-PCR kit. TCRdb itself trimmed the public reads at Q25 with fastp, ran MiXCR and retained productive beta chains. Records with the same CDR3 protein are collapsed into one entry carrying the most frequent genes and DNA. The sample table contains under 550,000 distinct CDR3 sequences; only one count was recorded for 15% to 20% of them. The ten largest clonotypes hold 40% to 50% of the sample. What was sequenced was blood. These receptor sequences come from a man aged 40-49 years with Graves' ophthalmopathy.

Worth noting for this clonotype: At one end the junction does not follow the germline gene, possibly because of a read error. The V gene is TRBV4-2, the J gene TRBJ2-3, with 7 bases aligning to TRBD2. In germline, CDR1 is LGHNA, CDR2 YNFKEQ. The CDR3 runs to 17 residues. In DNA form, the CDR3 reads TGTACCAGCAGCCAAGATCTTGGCGGGGGTAGCACAGATACGCAGTATTTT. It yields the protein CTSSQDLGGGSTDTQYF.

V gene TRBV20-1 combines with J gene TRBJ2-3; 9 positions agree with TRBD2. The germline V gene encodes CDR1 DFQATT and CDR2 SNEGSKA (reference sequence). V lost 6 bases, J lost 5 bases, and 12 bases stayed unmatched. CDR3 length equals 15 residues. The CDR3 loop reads CSARSSSGAGDTQYF. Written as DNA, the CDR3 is TGCAGTGCACGTTCTTCTAGCGGGGCGGGAGATACGCAGTATTTT.

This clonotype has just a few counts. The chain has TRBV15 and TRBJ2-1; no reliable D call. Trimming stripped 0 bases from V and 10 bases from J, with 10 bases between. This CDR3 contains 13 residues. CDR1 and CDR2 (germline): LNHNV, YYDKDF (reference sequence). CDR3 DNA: TGTGCCACCAGCAGAGATAGGATGGGGGAGCAGTTCTTC. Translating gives CATSRDRMGEQFF.

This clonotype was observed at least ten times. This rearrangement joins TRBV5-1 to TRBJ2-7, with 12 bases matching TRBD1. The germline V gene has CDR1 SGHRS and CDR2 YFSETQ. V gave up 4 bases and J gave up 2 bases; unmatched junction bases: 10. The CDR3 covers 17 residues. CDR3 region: CASSKRPGTGGPYEQYF. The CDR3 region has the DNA TGCGCCAGCAGCAAAAGACCTGGGACAGGGGGCCCCTACGAGCAGTACTTC.

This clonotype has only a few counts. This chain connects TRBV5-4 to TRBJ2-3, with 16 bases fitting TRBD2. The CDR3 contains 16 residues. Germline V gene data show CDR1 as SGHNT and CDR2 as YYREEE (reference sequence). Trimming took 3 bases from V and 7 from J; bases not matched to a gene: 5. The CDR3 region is CASSSGLAGGPNTQYF. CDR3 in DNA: TGTGCCAGCAGCTCGGGACTAGCGGGAGGGCCAAATACGCAGTATTTT.

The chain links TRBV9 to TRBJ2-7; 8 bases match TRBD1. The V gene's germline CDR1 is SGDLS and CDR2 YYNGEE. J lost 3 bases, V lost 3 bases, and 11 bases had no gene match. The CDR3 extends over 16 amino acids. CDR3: CASSGETGGNFYEQYF. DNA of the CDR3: TGTGCCAGCAGCGGTGAAACAGGGGGGAACTTCTACGAGCAGTACTTC.

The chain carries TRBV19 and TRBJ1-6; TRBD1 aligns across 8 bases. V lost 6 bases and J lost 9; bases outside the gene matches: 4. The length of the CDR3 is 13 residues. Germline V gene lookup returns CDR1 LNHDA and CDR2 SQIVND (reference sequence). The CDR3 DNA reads TGTGCCAGTAGGTCAGGGGGCGGTTCACCCCTCCACTTT. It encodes CASRSGGGSPLHF.

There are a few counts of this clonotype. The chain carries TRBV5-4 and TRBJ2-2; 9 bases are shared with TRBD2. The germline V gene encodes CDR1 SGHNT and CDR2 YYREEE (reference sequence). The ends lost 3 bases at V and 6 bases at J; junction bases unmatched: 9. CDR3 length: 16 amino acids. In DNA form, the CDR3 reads TGTGCCAGCAGCTCTGGCGGGGGGGCACGGGCCGGGGAGCTGTTTTTT. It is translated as CASSSGGGARAGELFF.

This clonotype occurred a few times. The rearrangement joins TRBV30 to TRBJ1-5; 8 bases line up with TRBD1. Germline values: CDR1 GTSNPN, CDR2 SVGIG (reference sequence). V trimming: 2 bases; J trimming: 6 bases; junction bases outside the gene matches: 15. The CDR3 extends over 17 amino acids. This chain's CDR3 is CAWSPGQGASKGQPQHF. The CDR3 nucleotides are TGTGCCTGGAGTCCTGGACAGGGTGCTAGCAAAGGTCAGCCCCAGCATTTT.

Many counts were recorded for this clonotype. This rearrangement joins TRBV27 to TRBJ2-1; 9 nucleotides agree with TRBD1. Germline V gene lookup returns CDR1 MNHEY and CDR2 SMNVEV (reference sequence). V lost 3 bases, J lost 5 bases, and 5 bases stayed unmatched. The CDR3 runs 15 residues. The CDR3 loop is CASSFRDRVNNEQFF. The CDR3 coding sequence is TGTGCCAGCAGTTTTAGGGACAGGGTAAACAATGAGCAGTTCTTC.

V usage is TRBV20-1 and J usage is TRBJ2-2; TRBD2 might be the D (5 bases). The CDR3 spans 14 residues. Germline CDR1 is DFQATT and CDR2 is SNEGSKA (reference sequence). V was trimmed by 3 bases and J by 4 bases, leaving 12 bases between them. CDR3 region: CSARDSRITGELFF. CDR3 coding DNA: TGCAGTGCTAGGGACTCCCGAATCACCGGGGAGCTGTTTTTT.

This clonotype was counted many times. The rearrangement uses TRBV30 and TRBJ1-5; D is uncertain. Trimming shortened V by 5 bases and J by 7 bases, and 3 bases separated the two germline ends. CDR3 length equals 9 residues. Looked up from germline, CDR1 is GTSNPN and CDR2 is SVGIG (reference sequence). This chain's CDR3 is CAWYQPQHF. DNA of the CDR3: TGTGCCTGGTACCAGCCCCAGCATTTT.

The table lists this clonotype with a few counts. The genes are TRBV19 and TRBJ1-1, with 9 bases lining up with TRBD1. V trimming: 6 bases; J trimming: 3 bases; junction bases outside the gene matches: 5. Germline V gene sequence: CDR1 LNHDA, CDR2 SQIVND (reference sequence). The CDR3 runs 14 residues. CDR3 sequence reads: CASSIWTGDTEAFF. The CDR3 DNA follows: TGTGCCAGTAGCATCTGGACAGGGGACACTGAAGCTTTCTTT. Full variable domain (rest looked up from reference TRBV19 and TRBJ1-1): DGGITQSPKYLFRKEGQNVTLSCEQNLNHDAMYWYRQDPGQGLRLIYYSQIVNDFQKGDIAEGYSVSREKKESFPLTVTSAQKNPTAFYLCASSIWTGDTEAFFGQGTRLTVV.

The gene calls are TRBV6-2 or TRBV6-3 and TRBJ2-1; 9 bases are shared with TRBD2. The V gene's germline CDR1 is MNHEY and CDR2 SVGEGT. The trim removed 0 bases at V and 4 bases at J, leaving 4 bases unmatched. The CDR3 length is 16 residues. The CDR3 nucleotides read TGTGCCAGCAGTTACTCGAGGCGGGAGGGATACAATGAGCAGTTCTTC. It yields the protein CASSYSRREGYNEQFF.

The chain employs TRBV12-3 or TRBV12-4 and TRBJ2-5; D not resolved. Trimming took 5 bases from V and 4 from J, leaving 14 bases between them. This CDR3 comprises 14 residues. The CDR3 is CASSLLRSGETQYF. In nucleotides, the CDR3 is TGTGCCAGCAGTCTACTTCGCTCGGGAGAGACCCAGTACTTC.

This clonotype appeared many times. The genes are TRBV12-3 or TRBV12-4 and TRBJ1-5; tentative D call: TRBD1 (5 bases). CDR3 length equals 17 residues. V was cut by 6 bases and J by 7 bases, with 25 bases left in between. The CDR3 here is CASSPPTPQARGQPQHF. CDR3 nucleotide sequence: TGTGCCAGCAGCCCCCCGACTCCTCAGGCTCGGGGGCAGCCCCAGCATTTT.

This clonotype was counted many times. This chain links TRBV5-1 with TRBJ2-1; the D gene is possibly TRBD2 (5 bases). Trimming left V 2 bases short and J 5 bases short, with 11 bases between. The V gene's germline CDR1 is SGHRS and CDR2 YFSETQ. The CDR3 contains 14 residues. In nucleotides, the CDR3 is TGCGCCAGCAGCTTCGTGGGAGACGACAATGAGCAGTTCTTC. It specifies CASSFVGDDNEQFF.

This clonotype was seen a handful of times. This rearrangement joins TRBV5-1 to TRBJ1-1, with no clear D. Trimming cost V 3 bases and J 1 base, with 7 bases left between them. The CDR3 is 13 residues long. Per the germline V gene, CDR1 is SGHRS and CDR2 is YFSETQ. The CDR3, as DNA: TGCGCCAGCAGCTACGAGAAGAACACTGAAGCTTTCTTT. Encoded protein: CASSYEKNTEAFF.

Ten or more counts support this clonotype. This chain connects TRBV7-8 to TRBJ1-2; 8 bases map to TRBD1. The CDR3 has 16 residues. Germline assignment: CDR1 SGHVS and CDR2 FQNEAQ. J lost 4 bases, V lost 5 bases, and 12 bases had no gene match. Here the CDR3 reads CASSTTGGSPLYGYTF. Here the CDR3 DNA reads TGTGCCAGCAGCACCACAGGGGGATCCCCCCTCTATGGCTACACCTTC.

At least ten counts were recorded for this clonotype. The CDR3 is CASGPSGPYNEQFF. In DNA, the CDR3 is TGCGCCAGCGGCCCTAGCGGACCTTACAATGAGCAGTTCTTC. The chain joins TRBV5-1 to TRBJ2-1; TRBD2 aligns across 7 bases. J gave up 4 bases and V 7 bases, and 8 bases lay outside the gene matches. This CDR3 has 14 amino acids. Germline values: CDR1 SGHRS, CDR2 YFSETQ.

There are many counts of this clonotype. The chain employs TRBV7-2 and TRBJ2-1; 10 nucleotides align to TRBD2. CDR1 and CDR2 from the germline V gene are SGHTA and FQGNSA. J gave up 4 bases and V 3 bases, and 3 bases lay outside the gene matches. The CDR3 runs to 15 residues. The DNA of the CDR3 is TGTGCCAGCAGCTTGGGAGCGGGGGGGTACAATGAGCAGTTCTTC. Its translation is CASSLGAGGYNEQFF.

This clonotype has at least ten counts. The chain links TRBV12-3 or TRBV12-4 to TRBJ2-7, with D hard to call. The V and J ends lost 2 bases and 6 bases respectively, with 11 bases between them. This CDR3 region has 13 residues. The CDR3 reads CASSLTSRREQYF. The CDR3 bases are TGTGCCAGCAGTTTAACGTCGAGGCGCGAGCAGTACTTC.

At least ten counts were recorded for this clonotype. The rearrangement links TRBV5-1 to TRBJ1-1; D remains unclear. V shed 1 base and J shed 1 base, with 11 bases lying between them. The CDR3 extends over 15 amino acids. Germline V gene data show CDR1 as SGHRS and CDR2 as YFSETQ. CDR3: CASSLQSAGNTEAFF. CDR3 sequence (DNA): TGCGCCAGCAGCTTGCAATCGGCCGGGAACACTGAAGCTTTCTTT. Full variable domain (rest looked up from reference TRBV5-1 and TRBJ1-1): KAGVTQTPRYLIKTRGQQVTLSCSPISGHRSVSWYQQTPGQGLQFLFEYFSETQRNKGNFPGRFSGRQFSNSRSEMNVSTLELGDSALYLCASSLQSAGNTEAFFGQGTRLTVV.

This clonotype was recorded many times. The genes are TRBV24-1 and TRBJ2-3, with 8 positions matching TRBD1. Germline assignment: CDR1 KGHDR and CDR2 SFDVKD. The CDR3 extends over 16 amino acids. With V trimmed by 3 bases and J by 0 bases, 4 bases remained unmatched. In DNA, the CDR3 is TGTGCCACCAGTGATCCTACAGGGGGGAGCACAGATACGCAGTATTTT. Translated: CATSDPTGGSTDTQYF.

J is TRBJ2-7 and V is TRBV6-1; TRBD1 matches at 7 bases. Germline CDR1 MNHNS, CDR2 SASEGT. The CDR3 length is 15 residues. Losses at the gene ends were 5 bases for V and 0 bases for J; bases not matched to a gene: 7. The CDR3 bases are TGTGCCAGCAGTTCGGCGACAGGGATCTCCTACGAGCAGTACTTC. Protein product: CASSSATGISYEQYF.

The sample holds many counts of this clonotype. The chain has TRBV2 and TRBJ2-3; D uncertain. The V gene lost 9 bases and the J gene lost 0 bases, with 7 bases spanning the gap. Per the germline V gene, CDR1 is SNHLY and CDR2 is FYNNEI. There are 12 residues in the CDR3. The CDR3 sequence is CARGSSTDTQYF. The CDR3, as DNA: TGTGCCAGAGGCTCCAGCACAGATACGCAGTATTTT.